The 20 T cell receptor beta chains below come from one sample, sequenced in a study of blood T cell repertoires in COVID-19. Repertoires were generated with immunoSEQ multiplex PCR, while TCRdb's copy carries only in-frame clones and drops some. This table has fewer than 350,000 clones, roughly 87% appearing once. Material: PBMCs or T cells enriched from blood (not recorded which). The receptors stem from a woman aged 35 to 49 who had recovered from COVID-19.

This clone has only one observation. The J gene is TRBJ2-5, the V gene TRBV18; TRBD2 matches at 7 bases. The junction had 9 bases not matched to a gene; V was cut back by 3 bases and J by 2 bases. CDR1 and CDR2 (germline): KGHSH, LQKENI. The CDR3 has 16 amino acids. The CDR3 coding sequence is TGTGCCAGCTCACCTATCCGGACTAGTGCACAAGAGACCCAGTACTTC. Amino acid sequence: CASSPIRTSAQETQYF.

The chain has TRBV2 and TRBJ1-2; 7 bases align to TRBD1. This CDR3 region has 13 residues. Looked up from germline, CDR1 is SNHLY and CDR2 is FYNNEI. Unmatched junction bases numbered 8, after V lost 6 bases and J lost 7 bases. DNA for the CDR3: TGTGCCAGCAGGGAGACAGGGTTAGCTGGCTACACCTTC. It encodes CASRETGLAGYTF.

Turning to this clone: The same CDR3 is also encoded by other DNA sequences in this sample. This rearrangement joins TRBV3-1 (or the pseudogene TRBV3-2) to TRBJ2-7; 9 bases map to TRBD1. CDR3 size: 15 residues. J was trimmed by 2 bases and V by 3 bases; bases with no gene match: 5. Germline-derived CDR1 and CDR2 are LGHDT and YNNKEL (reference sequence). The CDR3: CASSQTGTGTYEQYF. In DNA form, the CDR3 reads TGTGCCAGCAGCCAGACCGGGACAGGGACCTACGAGCAGTACTTC.

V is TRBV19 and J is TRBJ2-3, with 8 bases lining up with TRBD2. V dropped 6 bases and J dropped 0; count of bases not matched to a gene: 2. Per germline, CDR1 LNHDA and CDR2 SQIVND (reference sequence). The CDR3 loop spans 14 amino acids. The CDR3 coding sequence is TGTGCCAGTAGGGGACTAGAGAGCACAGATACGCAGTATTTT. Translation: CASRGLESTDTQYF.

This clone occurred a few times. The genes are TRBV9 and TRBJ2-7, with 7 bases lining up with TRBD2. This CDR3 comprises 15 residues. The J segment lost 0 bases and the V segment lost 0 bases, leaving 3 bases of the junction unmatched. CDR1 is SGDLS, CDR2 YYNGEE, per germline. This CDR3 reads CASSVGAGHSYEQYF. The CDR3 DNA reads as TGTGCCAGCAGCGTAGGAGCGGGGCACTCCTACGAGCAGTACTTC.

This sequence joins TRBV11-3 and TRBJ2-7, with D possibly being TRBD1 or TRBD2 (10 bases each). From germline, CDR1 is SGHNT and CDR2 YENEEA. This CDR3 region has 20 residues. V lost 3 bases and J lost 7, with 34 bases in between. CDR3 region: CASSLARDRGGLADVEEQYF. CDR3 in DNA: TGTGCCAGCAGCTTGGCGCGGGACAGGGGTGGACTAGCGGACGTGGAAGAGCAGTACTTC.

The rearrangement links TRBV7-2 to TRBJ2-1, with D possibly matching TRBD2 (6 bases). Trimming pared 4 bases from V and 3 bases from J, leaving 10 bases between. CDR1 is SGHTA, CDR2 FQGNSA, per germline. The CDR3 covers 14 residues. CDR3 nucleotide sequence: TGTGCCAGCAGCTCCCTAGCGAACTACAATGAGCAGTTCTTC. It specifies CASSSLANYNEQFF. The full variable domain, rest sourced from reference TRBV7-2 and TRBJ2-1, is GAGVSQSPSNKVTEKGKDVELRCDPISGHTALYWYRQSLGQGLEFLIYFQGNSAPDKSGLPSDRFSAERTGGSVSTLTIQRTQQEDSAVYLCASSSLANYNEQFFGPGTRLTVL.

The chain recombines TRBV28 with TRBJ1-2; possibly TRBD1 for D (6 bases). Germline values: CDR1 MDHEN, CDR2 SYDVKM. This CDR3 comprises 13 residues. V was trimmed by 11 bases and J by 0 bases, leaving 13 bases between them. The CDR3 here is CASRDITNYGYTF. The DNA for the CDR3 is TGTGCCTCCCGGGACATCACTAACTATGGCTACACCTTC.

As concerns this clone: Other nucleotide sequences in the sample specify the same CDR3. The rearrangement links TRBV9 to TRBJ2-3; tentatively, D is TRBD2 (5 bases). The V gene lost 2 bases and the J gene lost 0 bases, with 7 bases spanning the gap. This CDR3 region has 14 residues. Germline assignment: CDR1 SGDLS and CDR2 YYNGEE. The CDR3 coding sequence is TGTGCCAGCAGCGTCGGCGGGAGCACAGATACGCAGTATTTT. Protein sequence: CASSVGGSTDTQYF.

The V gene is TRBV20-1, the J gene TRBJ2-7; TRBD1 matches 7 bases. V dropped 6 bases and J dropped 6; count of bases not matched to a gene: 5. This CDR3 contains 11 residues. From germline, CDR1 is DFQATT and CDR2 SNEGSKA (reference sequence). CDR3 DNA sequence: TGCAGTGCCACGACAGGGACCGAGCAGTACTTC. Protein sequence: CSATTGTEQYF.

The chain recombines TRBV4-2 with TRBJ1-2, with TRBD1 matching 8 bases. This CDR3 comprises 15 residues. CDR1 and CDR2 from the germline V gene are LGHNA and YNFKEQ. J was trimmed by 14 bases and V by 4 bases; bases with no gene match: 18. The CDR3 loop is CASSLGTGPPIGGTF. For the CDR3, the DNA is TGTGCCAGCAGCCTCGGGACAGGCCCTCCTATAGGTGGGACCTTC.

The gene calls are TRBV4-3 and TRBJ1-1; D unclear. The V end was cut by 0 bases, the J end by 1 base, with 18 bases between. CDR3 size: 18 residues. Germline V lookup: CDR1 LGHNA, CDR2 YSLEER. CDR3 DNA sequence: TGCGCCAGCAGCCAAGATTACGGCCCAGGTAGGCCGAACACTGAAGCTTTCTTT. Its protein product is CASSQDYGPGRPNTEAFF.

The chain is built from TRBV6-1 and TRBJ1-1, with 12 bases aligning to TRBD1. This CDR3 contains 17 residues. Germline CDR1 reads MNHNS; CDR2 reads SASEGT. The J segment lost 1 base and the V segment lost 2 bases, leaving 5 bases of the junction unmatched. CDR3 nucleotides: TGTGCCAGCAGTGAAAGGGACAGGGGGCCTCGGAACACTGAAGCTTTCTTT. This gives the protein CASSERDRGPRNTEAFF.

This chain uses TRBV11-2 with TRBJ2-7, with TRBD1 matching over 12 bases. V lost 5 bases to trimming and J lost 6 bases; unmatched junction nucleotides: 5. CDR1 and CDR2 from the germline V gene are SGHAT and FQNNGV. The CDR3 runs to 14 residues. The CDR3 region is CASSDWDRGLEQYF. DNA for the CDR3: TGTGCCAGCAGCGACTGGGACAGGGGGCTCGAGCAGTACTTC. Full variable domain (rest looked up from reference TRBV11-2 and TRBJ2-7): EAGVAQSPRYKIIEKRQSVAFWCNPISGHATLYWYQQILGQGPKLLIQFQNNGVVDDSQLPKDRFSAERLKGVDSTLKIQPAKLEDSAVYLCASSDWDRGLEQYFGPGTRLTVT.

CDR3 sequence (DNA): TGTGCCAGCAAGGAGCGGAACCGCGACAATGAGCAGTTCTTC. Translation: CASKERNRDNEQFF. The V gene is TRBV6-5, the J gene TRBJ2-1; the D gene is possibly TRBD2 (5 bases). V lost 7 bases to trimming and J lost 5 bases, with 15 bases between them. CDR1 and CDR2 from the germline V gene are MNHEY and SVGAGI. The CDR3 is 14 residues long.

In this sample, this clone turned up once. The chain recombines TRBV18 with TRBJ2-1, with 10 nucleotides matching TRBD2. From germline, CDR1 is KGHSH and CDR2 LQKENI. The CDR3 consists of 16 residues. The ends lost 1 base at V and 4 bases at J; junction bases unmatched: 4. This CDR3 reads CASSPQKTSGYNEQFF. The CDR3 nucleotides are TGTGCCAGCTCACCACAAAAGACTAGCGGGTACAATGAGCAGTTCTTC.

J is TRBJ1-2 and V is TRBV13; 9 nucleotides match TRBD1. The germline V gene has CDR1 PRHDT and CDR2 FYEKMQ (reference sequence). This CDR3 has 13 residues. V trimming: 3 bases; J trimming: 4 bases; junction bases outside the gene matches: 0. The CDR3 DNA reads TGTGCCAGCAGCTTGGGACAGGGCTATGGCTACACCTTC. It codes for CASSLGQGYGYTF.

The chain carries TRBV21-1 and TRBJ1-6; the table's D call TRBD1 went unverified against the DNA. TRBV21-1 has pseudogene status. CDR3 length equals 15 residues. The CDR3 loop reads CASSTWTGGNSPLHF. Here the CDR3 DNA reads TGTGCCAGCAGCACTTGGACAGGGGGTAATTCACCCCTCCACTTT.

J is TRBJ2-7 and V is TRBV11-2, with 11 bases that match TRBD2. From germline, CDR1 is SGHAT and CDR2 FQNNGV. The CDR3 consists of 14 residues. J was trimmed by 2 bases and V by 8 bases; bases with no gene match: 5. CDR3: CASRQLAGAYEQYF. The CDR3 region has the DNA TGTGCCAGCCGCCAACTAGCGGGAGCCTACGAGCAGTACTTC.

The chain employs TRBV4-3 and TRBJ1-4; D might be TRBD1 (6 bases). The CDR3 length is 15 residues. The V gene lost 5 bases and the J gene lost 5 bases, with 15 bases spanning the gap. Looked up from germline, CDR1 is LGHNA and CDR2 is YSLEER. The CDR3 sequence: CASSVGGKPNEKLFF. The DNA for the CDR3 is TGCGCCAGCAGCGTAGGGGGAAAGCCCAATGAAAAACTGTTTTTT.